The 2 T cell receptor beta chains below were found in one sample sequenced in a study of cytomegalovirus exposure and HLA in healthy donors. The PCR had 60 Vbeta and 13 Jbeta primers. Assay: immunoSEQ multiplex PCR; the TCRdb copy retains only in-frame clones and omits some. The sample consists of around 100,000 clones, 84% of them appearing once. The material sequenced was PBMCs. Receptor source: a woman aged 18-29 years in good health and CMV-seropositive.

The chain recombines TRBV19 with TRBJ1-2; D unclear. Deletions cut 3 bases from V and 7 bases from J, with 18 bases between. The CDR3 is 15 residues long. Germline values: CDR1 LNHDA, CDR2 SQIVND (reference sequence). CDR3 sequence (DNA): TGTGCCAGTAGTATCCCCCCCGAGAGGATAGGTGGCTACACCTTC. This encodes CASSIPPERIGGYTF.

The chain joins TRBV2 to TRBJ1-5; the D gene is possibly TRBD1 (5 bases). This CDR3 is built from 13 residues. V was clipped by 4 bases and J by 5 bases, with 9 bases between them. Per germline, CDR1 SNHLY and CDR2 FYNNEI. The chain's CDR3 is CASSGGPDQPQHF. The CDR3 DNA sequence: TGTGCCAGCAGTGGGGGCCCCGATCAGCCCCAGCATTTT.